This T cell receptor beta chain was sequenced for a study of T cell clones after liver transplantation. Study background: Without induction therapy, subjects received standard immunosuppression until 12-24 months post-transplant.

The CDR3 contains 15 residues. Trimming removed 1 base from V and 8 bases from J; junction bases left unmatched: 7. Germline V gene sequence: CDR1 MGHRA, CDR2 YSYEKL. Produced via immunoSEQ multiplex PCR; TCRdb's table is partial and in-frame only. Among roughly 67,000 clones listed, over 90% were seen once. This clone was observed a handful of times. V is TRBV4-1 and J is TRBJ1-2; 10 bases map to TRBD1. The TCR originated in a human patient who received a liver transplant. Some of these T cells may belong to the graft donor. Here the sequenced sample was CD4+ T cells from blood, taken less than 27 months after liver transplant. The CDR3: CASSQGDDRGRGYTF. The CDR3 DNA reads TGCGCCAGCAGCCAAGGGGATGACAGGGGGCGAGGCTACACCTTC.